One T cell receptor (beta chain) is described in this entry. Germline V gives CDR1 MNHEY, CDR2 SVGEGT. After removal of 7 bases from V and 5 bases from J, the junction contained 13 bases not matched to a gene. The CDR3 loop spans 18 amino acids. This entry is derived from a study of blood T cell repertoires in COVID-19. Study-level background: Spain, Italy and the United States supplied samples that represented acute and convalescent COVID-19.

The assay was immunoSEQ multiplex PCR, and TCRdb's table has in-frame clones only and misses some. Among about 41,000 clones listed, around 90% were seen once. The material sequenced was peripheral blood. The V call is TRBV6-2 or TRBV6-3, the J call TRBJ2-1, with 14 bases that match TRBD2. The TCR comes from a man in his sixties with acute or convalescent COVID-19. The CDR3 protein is CASTPFYKGLAGDNEQFF. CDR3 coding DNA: TGTGCCAGCACCCCTTTCTATAAGGGACTAGCGGGGGACAATGAGCAGTTCTTC.